Listed below are T cell receptor beta chains from one sample, sequenced in a study of blood T cells in healthy people across ages. TCRdb reprocessed the 5' RACE reads with MiXCR, giving one entry per CDR3 protein. The sample yields about 720,000 distinct CDR3 sequences, around 25% seen once. The sample also formed part of further work on T cells of mothers and their children.

Source material: blood. Source of these receptors: a boy aged 5 to 17 in good health. CDR3s include the opening cysteine and the closing phenylalanine or tryptophan. A D gene is named only where the DNA matches it firmly. Clone size is shown for a subset of rows, as once, few, many or a class of expanded clone.

CDR3nt: TGCAGTGCTAGTCTTACGGGAGCCTACGAGCAGTACTTC
CDR3aa: CSASLTGAYEQYF
j_gene: TRBJ2-7
abundance: few
v_gene: TRBV20-1
d_gene: NA

CDR3nt: TGCAGTGCTCACACCGGGGGTGAAAAACTGTTTTTT
CDR3aa: CSAHTGGEKLFF
j_gene: TRBJ1-4
abundance: few
v_gene: TRBV20-1
d_gene: NA

CDR3nt: TGCGCCAGCAGCTCATCGCCGGGTCAGACCTACGAGCAGTACTTC
CDR3aa: CASSSSPGQTYEQYF
j_gene: TRBJ2-7
abundance: few
v_gene: TRBV5-1
d_gene: NA

CDR3nt: TGCGCCAGCAGCACCCGGACAGGGGGCTACTACGAGCAGTACTTC
CDR3aa: CASSTRTGGYYEQYF
j_gene: TRBJ2-7
abundance: NA
v_gene: TRBV5-1
d_gene: TRBD1

CDR3nt: TGTGCCAGCAGCTTTTCCACGGGAAGAACCTACAATGAGCAGTTCTTC
CDR3aa: CASSFSTGRTYNEQFF
j_gene: TRBJ2-1
abundance: NA
v_gene: TRBV7-2
d_gene: NA

CDR3nt: TGTGCCAGCAGCATAACCTCCTCCGGGAAAGCGATAAAGGCCCAGTACTTC
CDR3aa: CASSITSSGKAIKAQYF
j_gene: TRBJ2-5
abundance: NA
v_gene: TRBV13
d_gene: NA

CDR3nt: TGTGCCAGCAGTTGGGGGGGTGCGGGTAATTCACCCCTCCACTTT
CDR3aa: CASSWGGAGNSPLHF
j_gene: TRBJ1-6
abundance: few
v_gene: TRBV12-3/TRBV12-4
d_gene: NA

CDR3nt: TGCAGTGCTAGGGTACAGGGGACCTACGAGCAGTACTTC
CDR3aa: CSARVQGTYEQYF
j_gene: TRBJ2-7
abundance: few
v_gene: TRBV20-1
d_gene: TRBD1

CDR3nt: TGCAGCGCCGCCGCAGGGGCAGATACGCAGTATTTT
CDR3aa: CSAAAGADTQYF
j_gene: TRBJ2-3
abundance: NA
v_gene: TRBV29-1
d_gene: NA

CDR3nt: TGCAGCGTTGAACCGCGGGGGCTCACAGATACGCAGTATTTT
CDR3aa: CSVEPRGLTDTQYF
j_gene: TRBJ2-3
abundance: NA
v_gene: TRBV29-1
d_gene: NA

CDR3nt: TGTGCCAGCAAGTCCCGGGTCCCCACAGATACGCAGTATTTT
CDR3aa: CASKSRVPTDTQYF
j_gene: TRBJ2-3
abundance: few
v_gene: TRBV9
d_gene: NA

CDR3nt: TGTGCCAGCAGTACTCCTAGCGGGGCATTGGGTACGCAGTATTTT
CDR3aa: CASSTPSGALGTQYF
j_gene: TRBJ2-3
abundance: few
v_gene: TRBV27
d_gene: TRBD2

CDR3nt: TGCGCCAGCAGCCCTAGTAGACTAGTTCCCTTGGAGACCCAGTACTTC
CDR3aa: CASSPSRLVPLETQYF
j_gene: TRBJ2-5
abundance: few
v_gene: TRBV5-1
d_gene: NA

CDR3nt: TGTGCCACCAGCAGACATGACAAACTCAATGAGCAGTTCTTC
CDR3aa: CATSRHDKLNEQFF
j_gene: TRBJ2-1
abundance: few
v_gene: TRBV15
d_gene: NA

CDR3nt: TGCGCCAGCAGCCAAGTCCTGGGCAGCAATCAGCCCCAGCATTTT
CDR3aa: CASSQVLGSNQPQHF
j_gene: TRBJ1-5
abundance: few
v_gene: TRBV4-3
d_gene: NA

CDR3nt: TGTGCCAGCAGTCCAACCCCCTATGGCTACACCTTC
CDR3aa: CASSPTPYGYTF
j_gene: TRBJ1-2
abundance: NA
v_gene: TRBV27
d_gene: NA

CDR3nt: TGCGCCAGCAGCCAAAACGAACTGGGGATGAACACTGAAGCTTTCTTT
CDR3aa: CASSQNELGMNTEAFF
j_gene: TRBJ1-1
abundance: many
v_gene: TRBV4-3
d_gene: NA

CDR3nt: TGTGCCAGCAGTGAAGACCCCCTAGCGGGAGACGACAATGAGCAGTTCTTC
CDR3aa: CASSEDPLAGDDNEQFF
j_gene: TRBJ2-1
abundance: NA
v_gene: TRBV6-1
d_gene: TRBD2

CDR3nt: TGTGCCAGCAGTCATGAATACCGACTAGCGGGGGCTAGCTCCTACGAGCAGTACTTC
CDR3aa: CASSHEYRLAGASSYEQYF
j_gene: TRBJ2-7
abundance: few
v_gene: TRBV6-1
d_gene: TRBD2

CDR3nt: TGTGCCGCAGCGGGGGGGCTCGGCGAGCAGTACTTC
CDR3aa: CAAAGGLGEQYF
j_gene: TRBJ2-7
abundance: once
v_gene: TRBV27
d_gene: TRBD2

CDR3nt: TGCGCCAGCAGCTTGTCCTCCGCCCAGGGAAACAATGAGCAGTTCTTC
CDR3aa: CASSLSSAQGNNEQFF
j_gene: TRBJ2-1
abundance: few
v_gene: TRBV5-1
d_gene: NA

CDR3nt: TGCAGCGCCTGGACTAGCGGGGACTCCTACGAGCAGTACTTC
CDR3aa: CSAWTSGDSYEQYF
j_gene: TRBJ2-7
abundance: NA
v_gene: TRBV29-1
d_gene: TRBD2

CDR3nt: TGTGCCAGCAGTTTCCTGCGAGTAACTGAAGCTTTCTTT
CDR3aa: CASSFLRVTEAFF
j_gene: TRBJ1-1
abundance: few
v_gene: TRBV28
d_gene: NA

CDR3nt: TGTGCCAGCAGCTTATACCTAGCGGGCACAGATACGCAGTATTTT
CDR3aa: CASSLYLAGTDTQYF
j_gene: TRBJ2-3
abundance: NA
v_gene: TRBV11-2
d_gene: TRBD2

CDR3nt: TGCAGCGTTGAAGGACAGTACAATGAGCAGTTCTTC
CDR3aa: CSVEGQYNEQFF
j_gene: TRBJ2-1
abundance: NA
v_gene: TRBV29-1
d_gene: NA

CDR3nt: TGTGCCAGCAGTTACGGGCCGGGACAGGGAAAAGCAACTAATGAAAAACTGTTTTTT
CDR3aa: CASSYGPGQGKATNEKLFF
j_gene: TRBJ1-4
abundance: few
v_gene: TRBV6-5
d_gene: TRBD1

CDR3nt: TGTGCCAGTAGTACCTCAGGCGAGGCAACTAATGAAAAACTGTTTTTT
CDR3aa: CASSTSGEATNEKLFF
j_gene: TRBJ1-4
abundance: NA
v_gene: TRBV19
d_gene: NA

CDR3nt: TGTGCCGGCAGTTTACGGGACAGCTACGAGCAGTACTTC
CDR3aa: CAGSLRDSYEQYF
j_gene: TRBJ2-7
abundance: NA
v_gene: TRBV12-3/TRBV12-4
d_gene: TRBD1

CDR3nt: TGTGCCAGCAGTTTAAACCGGATCCAGCCCCAGCATTTT
CDR3aa: CASSLNRIQPQHF
j_gene: TRBJ1-5
abundance: NA
v_gene: TRBV28
d_gene: NA

CDR3nt: TGTGCCAGCAGTTTTGGGACAGCTCGTTTCAATCAGCCCCAGCATTTT
CDR3aa: CASSFGTARFNQPQHF
j_gene: TRBJ1-5
abundance: few
v_gene: TRBV28
d_gene: TRBD1

CDR3nt: TGCGCCAGCAGCCCGTCCGAACCCTCCTACGAGCAGTACTTC
CDR3aa: CASSPSEPSYEQYF
j_gene: TRBJ2-7
abundance: NA
v_gene: TRBV4-3
d_gene: NA

CDR3nt: TGCAGCGTGAGCCGGGACAGGGGAGTCAATGAGCAGTTCTTC
CDR3aa: CSVSRDRGVNEQFF
j_gene: TRBJ2-1
abundance: few
v_gene: TRBV29-1
d_gene: TRBD1

CDR3nt: TGCGCCAGCAGCCAAGACCCGAGGATTCCCTACGAGCAGTACTTC
CDR3aa: CASSQDPRIPYEQYF
j_gene: TRBJ2-7
abundance: NA
v_gene: TRBV4-3
d_gene: NA

CDR3nt: TGTGCCAGCAGTTTTTTCCCAGGGAAAGAGACCCAGTACTTC
CDR3aa: CASSFFPGKETQYF
j_gene: TRBJ2-5
abundance: few
v_gene: TRBV12-3/TRBV12-4
d_gene: NA

CDR3nt: TGTGCCAGCAGCAAACTCCGAGGGAGACAGTACTTC
CDR3aa: CASSKLRGRQYF
j_gene: TRBJ2-7
abundance: few
v_gene: TRBV21-1
d_gene: NA

CDR3nt: TGTGCCAGCAGACCTTCTCCAGGGGCTCAAGAGACCCAGTACTTC
CDR3aa: CASRPSPGAQETQYF
j_gene: TRBJ2-5
abundance: few
v_gene: TRBV27
d_gene: NA

CDR3nt: TGTGCCAGCAGTTTTGGTGGGTACACTGAAGCTTTCTTT
CDR3aa: CASSFGGYTEAFF
j_gene: TRBJ1-1
abundance: NA
v_gene: TRBV12-3/TRBV12-4
d_gene: NA

CDR3nt: TGCGCCAGTTTTCCCAGTGCCAGCACAGATACGCAGTATTTT
CDR3aa: CASFPSASTDTQYF
j_gene: TRBJ2-3
abundance: NA
v_gene: TRBV5-1
d_gene: NA

CDR3nt: TGTGCCAGCAGTTTATACGGGGAAGGGTTGCAAGAGACCCAGTACTTC
CDR3aa: CASSLYGEGLQETQYF
j_gene: TRBJ2-5
abundance: NA
v_gene: TRBV28
d_gene: NA

CDR3nt: TGTGCCAGCAGTTTCCCCGGCTGGCCGTCTAGCACAGATACGCAGTATTTT
CDR3aa: CASSFPGWPSSTDTQYF
j_gene: TRBJ2-3
abundance: few
v_gene: TRBV12-3/TRBV12-4
d_gene: NA

CDR3nt: TGTGCCAGCAGTAAGTACATCGACAGGGCGAGCTCCTACGAGCAGTACTTC
CDR3aa: CASSKYIDRASSYEQYF
j_gene: TRBJ2-7
abundance: NA
v_gene: TRBV6-1
d_gene: TRBD1

CDR3nt: TGCGCCAGCAGCCAAGATGCTAGCCTCAGCCTCTACAATGAGCAGTTCTTC
CDR3aa: CASSQDASLSLYNEQFF
j_gene: TRBJ2-1
abundance: NA
v_gene: TRBV4-1
d_gene: NA

CDR3nt: TGTGCCAGCAGTGAATGGGCTAGCGGGAGACACGAGCAGTACTTC
CDR3aa: CASSEWASGRHEQYF
j_gene: TRBJ2-7
abundance: few
v_gene: TRBV25-1
d_gene: TRBD2

CDR3nt: TGCGCCAGCAGCTTGGCTTGGGGATCCTACGAGCAGTACTTC
CDR3aa: CASSLAWGSYEQYF
j_gene: TRBJ2-7
abundance: many
v_gene: TRBV5-1
d_gene: NA

CDR3nt: TGTGCCAGCAGTTACGTCGACGGGTATCAGCGGGAGTGTCTCGAGCAGTACTTC
CDR3aa: CASSYVDGYQRECLEQYF
j_gene: TRBJ2-7
abundance: few
v_gene: TRBV6-5
d_gene: TRBD2

CDR3nt: TGTGCCAGCAGTTTAACGGACAGGGGGGAAGATACGCAGTATTTT
CDR3aa: CASSLTDRGEDTQYF
j_gene: TRBJ2-3
abundance: NA
v_gene: TRBV28
d_gene: TRBD1

CDR3nt: TGTGCCAGCAGCCCAGGGGGGGTCTTGGGGACTGAAGCTTTCTTT
CDR3aa: CASSPGGVLGTEAFF
j_gene: TRBJ1-1
abundance: NA
v_gene: TRBV5-4
d_gene: TRBD1

CDR3nt: TGTGCCATCAGTTCCTCGGTGGCGGGAGGGCTCAACATTCAGTACTTC
CDR3aa: CAISSSVAGGLNIQYF
j_gene: TRBJ2-4
abundance: NA
v_gene: TRBV10-3
d_gene: TRBD2

CDR3nt: TGCGCCAGCAGCCAAACACCGGGACTAGCGGGGCAAGAGACCCAGTACTTC
CDR3aa: CASSQTPGLAGQETQYF
j_gene: TRBJ2-5
abundance: few
v_gene: TRBV4-1
d_gene: TRBD2

CDR3nt: TGTGCCAGCAGCCGGCTGAGGGGCTACGAGCAGTACTTC
CDR3aa: CASSRLRGYEQYF
j_gene: TRBJ2-7
abundance: few
v_gene: TRBV4-2
d_gene: NA